This T cell receptor (beta chain) is drawn from a study of T cell responses to AZD1222 COVID-19 vaccine. Trimming cost V 3 bases and J 12 bases; bases outside gene matches: 6. The CDR3 covers 13 residues. Germline V CDR1 and CDR2: SGHTA, FQGNSA. Measured with immunoSEQ multiplex PCR; TCRdb has only the in-frame clones, and not every one. The repertoire includes tens of thousands of clones, 70% to 90% of them detected once, and about an eighth sits in the top ten. Source: peripheral blood, taken on day 0 of AZD1222 vaccination. This sequence joins TRBV7-2 and TRBJ2-1; 9 bases fit TRBD2. The source is an adult in good health. The CDR3 here is CASSFAGGQWQFF. The CDR3 nucleotides are TGTGCCAGCAGCTTCGCGGGGGGGCAATGGCAGTTCTTC.